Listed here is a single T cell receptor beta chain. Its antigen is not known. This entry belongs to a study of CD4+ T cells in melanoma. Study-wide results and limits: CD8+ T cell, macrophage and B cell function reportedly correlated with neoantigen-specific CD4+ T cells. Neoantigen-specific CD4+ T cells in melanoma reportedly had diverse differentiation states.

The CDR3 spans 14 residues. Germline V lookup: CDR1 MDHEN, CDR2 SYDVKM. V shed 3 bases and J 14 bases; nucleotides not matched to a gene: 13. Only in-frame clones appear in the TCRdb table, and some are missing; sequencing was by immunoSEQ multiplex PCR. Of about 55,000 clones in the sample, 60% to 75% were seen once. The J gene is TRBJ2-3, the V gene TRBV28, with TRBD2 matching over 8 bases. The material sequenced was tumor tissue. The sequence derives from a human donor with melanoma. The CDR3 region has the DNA TGTGCCAGCAGTTTCCCGCCCGGGGTGGGGACTAGGTATTTT. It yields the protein CASSFPPGVGTRYF.